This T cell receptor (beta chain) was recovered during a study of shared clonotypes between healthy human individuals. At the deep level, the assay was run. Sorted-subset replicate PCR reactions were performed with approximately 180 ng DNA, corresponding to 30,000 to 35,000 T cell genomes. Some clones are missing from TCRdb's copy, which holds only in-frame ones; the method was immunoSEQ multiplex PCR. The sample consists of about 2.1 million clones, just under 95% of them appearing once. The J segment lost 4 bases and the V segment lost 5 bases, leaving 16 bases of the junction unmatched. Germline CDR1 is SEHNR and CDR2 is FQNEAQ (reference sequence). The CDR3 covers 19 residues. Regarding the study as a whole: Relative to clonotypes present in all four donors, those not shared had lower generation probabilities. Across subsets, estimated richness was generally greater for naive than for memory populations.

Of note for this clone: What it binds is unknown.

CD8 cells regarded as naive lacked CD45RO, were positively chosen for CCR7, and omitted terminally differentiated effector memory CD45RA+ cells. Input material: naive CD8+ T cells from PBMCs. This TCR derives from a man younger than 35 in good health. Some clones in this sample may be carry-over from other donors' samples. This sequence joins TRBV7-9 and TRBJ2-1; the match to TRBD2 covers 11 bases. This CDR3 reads CASSPPASASGRKYNEQFF. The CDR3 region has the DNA TGTGCCAGCAGCCCCCCTGCCAGTGCTAGCGGGAGGAAATACAATGAGCAGTTCTTC.